This is a list of T cell receptor beta chains from one sample in a study of molecular identifiers for immune sequencing clone quantification. MiXCR, run by TCRdb on the PCR reads, gives a single entry per CDR3 protein. The data show about 70,000 distinct CDR3 sequences, with approximately 17% seen just once and roughly 1.4% held by the top ten. Material: naive CD8+ T cells from blood, with Jurkat cell RNA spiked in. These receptors all come from a human donor in good health. Some libraries in this study had Jurkat cell RNA spiked in. The CDR3 runs from the conserved cysteine through the conserved F or W. D genes are given only for firm matches. Only part of the rows carry a size: once, few, many, or a class if the clone is expanded.

>-|TRBV14|-|TRBJ1-1
TGTGCCAGCAGCCAAGAAACGGGGCGGTGGGCTGAAGCTTTCTTT
CASSQETGRWAEAFF
>-|TRBV7-9|many|TRBJ2-3
TGTGCCAGCAGCTTAGTAGGGCCTAGCACAGATACGCAGTATTTT
CASSLVGPSTDTQYF
>-|TRBV18|many|TRBJ2-6
TGTGCCAGCTCACCAGATGAAGAAACCATCTCTGGGGCCAACGTCCTGACTTTC
CASSPDEETISGANVLTF
>-|TRBV4-1|many|TRBJ1-1
TGCGCCAGCAGCCAAGTCAGGGGAAACACTGAAACTTTCTTT
CASSQVRGNTETFF
>-|TRBV19|many|TRBJ1-5
TGTGCCAGTAGTCAGGAGGGTCACCAGCCCCAGCATTTT
CASSQEGHQPQHF
>-|TRBV3-1|many|TRBJ2-2
TGTGCCAGCAGCCAAGCGTCAATCGGGTACACCGGGGAGCTGTTTTTT
CASSQASIGYTGELFF
>-|TRBV9|few|TRBJ2-2
TGTGCCAGCAGCCCAGGCGGGGCTGCCGGGGGGCTGTTTTTT
CASSPGGAAGGLFF
>-|TRBV7-6|many|TRBJ2-2
TGTGCCAGCAGCTTATTCGGGGCCGGGGAGCTGTTTTTT
CASSLFGAGELFF
>TRBD2|TRBV24-1|-|TRBJ2-3
TGTGCCACCAGTGTCGGCGGGAGATCAACAGATACGCAGTATTTT
CATSVGGRSTDTQYF
>-|TRBV6-5|many|TRBJ2-1
TGTGCCAGCAGTTACTCCCTAATGGATCAGACTCGGGATGAGCAGTTCTTC
CASSYSLMDQTRDEQFF
>TRBD2|TRBV4-3|many|TRBJ2-7
TGCGCCAGCAGCCAAGATCGGTCGGGAGGGAAGTACGAGCAGTACTTC
CASSQDRSGGKYEQYF
>TRBD2|TRBV6-1|-|TRBJ2-1
TGTGGCAGCAGTGTTCCTTCCTTCCTAGCGGCCTCCTACAATGAGCAGTTCTTC
CGSSVPSFLAASYNEQFF
>TRBD1|TRBV27|many|TRBJ2-7
TGTGCCAGCAGTTTACAGGGGGCCATCTACGAGCAGTACTTC
CASSLQGAIYEQYF
>-|TRBV27|-|TRBJ2-3
TGTGCCAGCAGTCGGGGAGTTGCAGATACGCAGTATTTT
CASSRGVADTQYF
>-|TRBV10-2|-|TRBJ2-7
TGCGCCAGTCGCGACACCTACGAGCAGTACTTC
CASRDTYEQYF
>-|TRBV28|many|TRBJ2-7
TGTGCCAGCGGGACGGCCGGGTCCTACGAGCAGTACTTC
CASGTAGSYEQYF
>-|TRBV10-3|few|TRBJ2-5
TGTGCCATCAGCGGTACACTACAGGACCAAGAGACCCAGTACTTC
CAISGTLQDQETQYF